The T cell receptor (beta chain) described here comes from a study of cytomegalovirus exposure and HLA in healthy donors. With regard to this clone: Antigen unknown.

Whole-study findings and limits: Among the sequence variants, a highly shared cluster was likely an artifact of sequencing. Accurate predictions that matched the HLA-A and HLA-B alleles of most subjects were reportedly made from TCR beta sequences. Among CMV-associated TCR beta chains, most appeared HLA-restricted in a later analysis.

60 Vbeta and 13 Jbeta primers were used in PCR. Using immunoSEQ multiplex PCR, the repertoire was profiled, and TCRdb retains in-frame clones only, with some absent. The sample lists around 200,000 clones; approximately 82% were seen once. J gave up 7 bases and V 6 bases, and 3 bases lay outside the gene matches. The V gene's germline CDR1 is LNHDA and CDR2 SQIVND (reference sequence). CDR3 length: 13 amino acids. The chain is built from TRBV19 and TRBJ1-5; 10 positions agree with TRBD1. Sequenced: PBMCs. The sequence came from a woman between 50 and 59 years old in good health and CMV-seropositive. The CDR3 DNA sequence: TGTGCCAGTAGCGACAGGGGGCTCCAGCCCCAGCATTTT. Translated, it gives CASSDRGLQPQHF.